This T cell receptor beta chain was sequenced in a study of cytomegalovirus exposure and HLA in healthy donors. Study overall: An earlier analysis found 95 million to 140 million unique TCR beta sequences from approximately 190 million T cells. Clustering assigned 70% to 90% of the approximately 390 genotyped donors to the Caucasian-associated ancestry cluster.

CDR1 is MNHEY, CDR2 SMNVEV, per germline (reference sequence). J was trimmed by 2 bases and V by 6 bases; bases with no gene match: 5. The CDR3 extends over 15 amino acids. Amplification used 60 Vbeta primers and 13 Jbeta primers. Measured with immunoSEQ multiplex PCR; TCRdb has only the in-frame clones, and not every one. The repertoire holds about 140,000 clones, with about 80% as singletons. The chain recombines TRBV27 with TRBJ1-5; 9 nucleotides match TRBD1. Sequenced: PBMCs. This clonotype was sampled from a man aged 25 to 40 in good health and CMV-seropositive. In DNA form, the CDR3 reads TGTGCCAGCAGGCAGACAGGGGGTGGCAATCAGCCCCAGCATTTT. It specifies CASRQTGGGNQPQHF.